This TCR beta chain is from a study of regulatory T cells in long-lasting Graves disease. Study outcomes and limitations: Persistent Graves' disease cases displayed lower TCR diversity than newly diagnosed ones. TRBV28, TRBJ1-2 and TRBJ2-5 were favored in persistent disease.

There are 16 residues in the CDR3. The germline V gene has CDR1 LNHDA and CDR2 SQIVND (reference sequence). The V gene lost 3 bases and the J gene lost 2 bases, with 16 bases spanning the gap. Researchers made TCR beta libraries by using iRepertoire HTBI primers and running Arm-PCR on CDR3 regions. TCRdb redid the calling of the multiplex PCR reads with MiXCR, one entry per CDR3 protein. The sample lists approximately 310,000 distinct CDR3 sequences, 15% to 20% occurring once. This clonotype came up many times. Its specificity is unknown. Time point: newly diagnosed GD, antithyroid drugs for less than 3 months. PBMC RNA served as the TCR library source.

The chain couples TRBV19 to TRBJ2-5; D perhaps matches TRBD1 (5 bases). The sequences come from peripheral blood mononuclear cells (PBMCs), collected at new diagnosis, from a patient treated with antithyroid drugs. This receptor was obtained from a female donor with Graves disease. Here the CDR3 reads CASSIVGVGWQETQYF. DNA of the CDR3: TGTGCCAGTAGTATTGTAGGGGTGGGGTGGCAAGAGACCCAGTACTTC.